Listed below are T cell receptor beta chains from one sample, sequenced in a study of cytomegalovirus exposure and HLA in healthy donors. Data came from immunoSEQ multiplex PCR; TCRdb stores just in-frame clones and leaves some out. This sample has 100,000 to 150,000 clones, with about three quarters found just once. Specimen: PBMCs. The receptors were sampled from a woman aged 18-29 years in good health and CMV-seronegative. CDR3s include the opening cysteine and the closing phenylalanine or tryptophan. The D gene is left open where the match is weak. For some rows the clone size is stated as once, few or many, or as a class when expanded; others skip it.

J	size	V	D	CDR3	DNA
TRBJ1-2	NA	TRBV27	TRBD1	CASSLLSGQNGYTF	TGTGCCAGCAGTTTATTGTCGGGACAGAATGGCTACACCTTC
TRBJ2-2	NA	TRBV28	NA	CASSSPGGSNTGELFF	TGTGCCAGCAGCTCGCCGGGGGGCTCGAACACCGGGGAGCTGTTTTTT
TRBJ2-5	NA	TRBV5-1	TRBD1	CASSRNQGARETQYF	TGCGCCAGCAGCAGAAACCAGGGGGCGCGGGAGACCCAGTACTTC
TRBJ2-7	NA	TRBV30	TRBD2	CAWSVDSGRYEQYF	TGTGCCTGGAGTGTCGATAGCGGGAGGTACGAGCAGTACTTC
TRBJ2-7	NA	TRBV5-4	NA	CASSFGGSYEQYF	TGTGCCAGCAGCTTCGGCGGCTCCTACGAGCAGTACTTC
TRBJ1-1	NA	TRBV6-5	NA	CASSYSGGSGAFF	TGTGCCAGCAGTTACTCTGGGGGGTCTGGAGCTTTCTTT
TRBJ2-4	once	TRBV5-1	NA	CASSYAESERVGAKNIQYF	TGCGCCAGCAGCTATGCCGAGTCCGAGCGGGTCGGAGCCAAAAACATTCAGTACTTC
TRBJ2-1	once	TRBV4-2	TRBD2	CASSQRGGELAGDNNEQFF	TGTGCCAGCAGCCAGCGAGGTGGCGAACTAGCGGGAGATAACAATGAGCAGTTCTTC
TRBJ1-1	NA	TRBV18	TRBD1	CASSPSGQVGNTEAFF	TGTGCCAGCTCACCTTCAGGACAGGTGGGGAACACTGAAGCTTTCTTT
TRBJ2-3	NA	TRBV5-6	NA	CASSLAYGGPISDTQYF	TGTGCCAGCAGCTTGGCCTACGGGGGACCCATATCAGATACGCAGTATTTT
TRBJ2-5	once	TRBV10-1	NA	CASSGIETRGETQYF	TGCGCCAGCAGTGGGATCGAGACTAGAGGGGAGACCCAGTACTTC
TRBJ2-2	once	TRBV28	NA	CASIGSINTGELFF	TGTGCCAGCATCGGGAGTATAAACACCGGGGAGCTGTTTTTT
TRBJ2-7	few	TRBV6-1	TRBD1	CASSDRGAYEQYF	TGTGCCAGCAGCGACAGGGGAGCCTACGAGCAGTACTTC
TRBJ2-1	NA	TRBV5-4	NA	CASSLPSSTHEQFF	TGTGCCAGCAGCTTGCCGAGTTCTACGCATGAGCAGTTCTTC
TRBJ2-5	NA	TRBV18	NA	CASSRLGETQYF	TGTGCCAGCTCACGACTCGGAGAGACCCAGTACTTC
TRBJ1-1	NA	TRBV7-9	TRBD1	CASSPSVYRGGRTEAFF	TGTGCCAGCAGCCCTAGCGTTTACAGGGGGGGTAGGACTGAAGCTTTCTTT
TRBJ2-2	NA	TRBV29-1	NA	CSVVRNTGELFF	TGCAGCGTCGTGCGGAACACCGGGGAGCTGTTTTTT
TRBJ2-1	NA	TRBV30	NA	CAWSLRGSSYNEQFF	TGTGCCTGGAGTCTGAGGGGGAGCTCCTACAATGAGCAGTTCTTC
TRBJ2-7	NA	TRBV5-1	TRBD2	CASHHQSGSDEQYF	TGCGCCAGTCACCACCAGAGCGGGAGCGACGAGCAGTACTTC
TRBJ1-1	NA	TRBV5-6	NA	CASSLFGPRGMNTEAFF	TGTGCCAGCAGCTTGTTCGGACCGCGGGGTATGAACACTGAAGCTTTCTTT
TRBJ1-2	NA	TRBV29-1	NA	CSSFRGEGGYTF	TGCAGTTCATTCAGGGGAGAGGGTGGCTACACCTTC
TRBJ1-1	NA	TRBV19	NA	CASPPGGENTEAFF	TGTGCCAGTCCCCCGGGGGGGGAGAACACTGAAGCTTTCTTT
TRBJ2-7	NA	TRBV5-4	NA	CASSRGGEWIDEQYF	TGTGCCAGCAGTAGGGGCGGGGAGTGGATCGACGAGCAGTACTTC
TRBJ1-5	NA	TRBV10-1	TRBD1	CAITGDQPQHF	TGCGCCATCACAGGGGATCAGCCCCAGCATTTT
TRBJ2-7	NA	TRBV5-6	NA	CASSSGERKFSEQYF	TGTGCCAGCAGCTCAGGGGAGCGGAAATTCTCCGAGCAGTACTTC
TRBJ1-4	NA	TRBV21-1	NA	CASSKTRTGRSEKLFF	TGTGCCAGCAGCAAAACCCGGACAGGGAGGAGTGAAAAACTGTTTTTT
TRBJ1-2	NA	TRBV9	NA	CASSVDSPYGYTF	TGTGCCAGCAGCGTAGACAGCCCCTATGGCTACACCTTC
TRBJ2-1	NA	TRBV10-3	TRBD2	CAIRRLADNEQFF	TGTGCCATCAGGAGACTAGCGGACAATGAGCAGTTCTTC
TRBJ2-3	NA	TRBV30	TRBD2	CAWRLAGATDTQYF	TGTGCCTGGAGACTGGCGGGAGCCACAGATACGCAGTATTTT
TRBJ1-4	NA	TRBV25-1	NA	CASTMTAFNEKLFF	TGTGCCAGCACTATGACAGCCTTTAATGAAAAACTGTTTTTT
TRBJ1-1	once	TRBV6-4	TRBD1	CASSDAVNRGRAFF	TGTGCCAGCAGTGACGCCGTGAACAGGGGTAGAGCTTTCTTT
TRBJ1-1	NA	TRBV15	TRBD1	CATSRDGQVGNTEAFF	TGTGCCACCAGCAGAGACGGACAGGTGGGGAACACTGAAGCTTTCTTT
TRBJ1-2	once	TRBV4-1	TRBD1	CASSASRDRGNYGYTF	TGCGCCAGCAGCGCAAGCCGGGACAGGGGGAACTATGGCTACACCTTC
TRBJ2-2	NA	TRBV15	NA	CATSRDPTGELFF	TGTGCCACCAGCAGAGACCCTACCGGGGAGCTGTTTTTT
TRBJ2-1	once	TRBV7-2	TRBD2	CASSLRGSSYNEQFF	TGTGCCAGCAGCTTACGCGGGAGCTCCTACAATGAGCAGTTCTTC
TRBJ2-7	NA	TRBV30	TRBD2	CAWSGGTRGFGSYEQYF	TGTGCCTGGAGCGGGGGGACTAGGGGGTTCGGCTCCTACGAGCAGTACTTC
TRBJ1-6	NA	TRBV5-1	TRBD1	CASRGDRGNSPLHF	TGCGCCAGCAGGGGGGACAGGGGTAATTCACCCCTCCACTTT
TRBJ2-1	few	TRBV10-3	NA	CAISESRGEQFF	TGTGCCATCAGTGAGTCAAGAGGTGAGCAGTTCTTC
TRBJ2-3	NA	TRBV28	TRBD2	CASQSGSGVVAQYF	TGTGCCAGCCAGAGCGGGAGTGGGGTGGTTGCGCAGTATTTT
TRBJ2-7	NA	TRBV2	NA	CASRISPLASYEQYF	TGTGCCAGCAGGATCTCCCCACTAGCATCCTACGAGCAGTACTTC
TRBJ1-5	once	TRBV2	NA	CASARRPDLNQPQHF	TGTGCCAGCGCGCGCAGGCCGGATCTTAATCAGCCCCAGCATTTT
TRBJ1-5	NA	TRBV19	NA	CASSPMTGQPQHF	TGTGCCAGTAGTCCTATGACAGGACAGCCCCAGCATTTT
TRBJ2-1	NA	TRBV19	TRBD2	CASSIRGRNEQFF	TGTGCCAGTAGTATACGCGGGAGGAATGAGCAGTTCTTC
TRBJ1-4	NA	TRBV19	TRBD1	CASSEPGQGARREKLFF	TGTGCCAGTAGTGAGCCGGGACAGGGGGCCCGGAGGGAAAAACTGTTTTTT